The next 11 T cell receptor beta chains were all read from a single sample in a study of memory CD4+ T cells and cytomegalovirus serostatus. Sequencing was performed with immunoSEQ multiplex PCR; in TCRdb, only in-frame clones are kept and a portion is missing. Of over 55,000 clones in the sample, roughly 80% were seen once. Single viable CD3+CD4+CD8-CD45RO+ cells were sorted as the memory CD4+ T cells. The sample taken for sequencing was memory CD4+ T cells from blood. These receptors all come from an adult in good health and CMV-seronegative.

The chain has TRBV28 and TRBJ1-2; D is perhaps TRBD1 (6 bases). This CDR3 is built from 15 residues. CDR1 is MDHEN, CDR2 SYDVKM, per germline. Trimming cost V 2 bases and J 4 bases, with 14 bases left between them. DNA for the CDR3: TGTGCCAGCAGTTTACGTTCCGGGGGGCTCTATGGCTACACCTTC. Amino acid sequence: CASSLRSGGLYGYTF.

In this sample, this clone turned up once. This sequence joins TRBV5-5 and TRBJ1-3; D unresolved. In germline, CDR1 is SGHKS, CDR2 YYEKEE (reference sequence). The CDR3 is 13 amino acids. V lost 4 bases and J lost 4, with 9 bases in between. DNA of the CDR3: TGTGCCAGCAGCCGCACAGAAGGAAACACCATATATTTT. Its translation is CASSRTEGNTIYF.

A single count supports this clone. J is TRBJ2-5 and V is TRBV4-1; 7 bases map to TRBD1. The CDR3 has 14 residues. The junction had 6 bases not matched to a gene; V was cut back by 4 bases and J by 4 bases. CDR1 is MGHRA and CDR2 is YSYEKL in the germline V gene. The CDR3 region is CASSLDRMVETQYF. CDR3 in DNA: TGCGCCAGCAGCCTGGACAGGATGGTAGAGACCCAGTACTTC.

The J gene is TRBJ2-3, the V gene TRBV2, with TRBD1 identical over 7 bases. Germline V gene lookup returns CDR1 SNHLY and CDR2 FYNNEI. The CDR3 has 14 residues. J gave up 0 bases and V 8 bases, and 5 bases lay outside the gene matches. This CDR3 is CASLGQTSTDTQYF. The CDR3 DNA reads as TGTGCCAGCTTGGGACAGACTAGCACAGATACGCAGTATTTT.

The J gene is TRBJ1-2, the V gene TRBV7-3; 7 bases match TRBD1. V lost 6 bases and J lost 5; bases outside the gene matches: 12. The CDR3 length is 15 residues. Germline V gene lookup returns CDR1 SGHTA and CDR2 FQGTGA. The CDR3 DNA sequence: TGTGCCAGCAGAGAATGGGACAGTTCAGAGTATGGCTACACCTTC. As protein: CASREWDSSEYGYTF. Looking up the rest from reference TRBV7-3 and TRBJ1-2 gives the full variable domain: GAGVSQTPSNKVTEKGKYVELRCDPISGHTALYWYRQSLGQGPEFLIYFQGTGAADDSGLPNDRFFAVRPEGSVSTLKIQRTERGDSAVYLCASREWDSSEYGYTFGSGTRLTVV.

This clone is judged medium-sized. V usage is TRBV5-1 and J usage is TRBJ1-1; possible D gene TRBD1, 6 bases. CDR3 length: 15 amino acids. Germline loops: CDR1 SGHRS, CDR2 YFSETQ. V lost 0 bases and J 6 bases, leaving 15 bases between the germline ends. CDR3 in DNA: TGCGCCAGCAGCTTGGATCTGACAGGTAGGGCTGAAGCTTTCTTT. It specifies CASSLDLTGRAEAFF. Complete variable domain (other parts from reference TRBV5-1 and TRBJ1-1): KAGVTQTPRYLIKTRGQQVTLSCSPISGHRSVSWYQQTPGQGLQFLFEYFSETQRNKGNFPGRFSGRQFSNSRSEMNVSTLELGDSALYLCASSLDLTGRAEAFFGQGTRLTVV.

The chain links TRBV2 to TRBJ1-2; D uncertain. The V end lost 3 bases, the J end lost 2 bases, and 13 bases lay between the germline ends. The CDR3 consists of 15 residues. Germline-derived CDR1 and CDR2 are SNHLY and FYNNEI. CDR3 coding DNA: TGTGCCAGCAGTGATGGCCCCTTCGGGAACTATGGCTACACCTTC. Translated: CASSDGPFGNYGYTF.

V usage is TRBV10-2 and J usage is TRBJ2-2; TRBD2 matches at 7 bases. The CDR3 is 17 amino acids. Germline V gene sequence: CDR1 WSHSY, CDR2 SAAADI. With V trimmed by 1 base and J by 2 bases, 7 bases remained unmatched. The CDR3 loop reads CASSELILALNTGELFF. The DNA for the CDR3 is TGCGCCAGCAGTGAGTTGATACTAGCGTTAAACACCGGGGAGCTGTTTTTT.

J is TRBJ1-1 and V is TRBV14; D not certain. This CDR3 contains 13 residues. Between the trimmed V and J ends, which lost 3 bases and 0 bases, there was a span of 5 bases. Germline V gives CDR1 SGHDN, CDR2 FVKESK. The CDR3 DNA reads as TGTGCCAGCAGCCAGGAAATGAACACTGAAGCTTTCTTT. Amino acids: CASSQEMNTEAFF. Full variable domain (outside the CDR3, taken from reference TRBV14 and TRBJ1-1): EAGVTQFPSHSVIEKGQTVTLRCDPISGHDNLYWYRRVMGKEIKFLLHFVKESKQDESGMPNNRFLAERTGGTYSTLKVQPAELEDSGVYFCASSQEMNTEAFFGQGTRLTVV.

The V call is TRBV19, the J call TRBJ1-1; no reliable D call. The CDR3 has 13 residues. Germline loops: CDR1 LNHDA, CDR2 SQIVND (reference sequence). V dropped 5 bases and J dropped 1 base, with 8 bases sitting between them. CDR3 sequence: CASSPRENTEAFF. The CDR3 DNA sequence: TGTGCCAGTAGTCCCCGGGAGAACACTGAAGCTTTCTTT.

This chain joins TRBV15 and TRBJ2-1; 8 nucleotides line up with TRBD2. CDR1 and CDR2 (germline): LNHNV, YYDKDF (reference sequence). This CDR3 contains 15 residues. V dropped 8 bases and J dropped 2; count of bases not matched to a gene: 8. CDR3 loop: CATWTGGRPYNEQFF. DNA for the CDR3: TGTGCCACCTGGACCGGCGGGAGGCCCTACAATGAGCAGTTCTTC. The full variable domain, with the rest looked up from reference TRBV15 and TRBJ2-1, is DAMVIQNPRYQVTQFGKPVTLSCSQTLNHNVMYWYQQKSSQAPKLLFHYYDKDFNNEADTPDNFQSRRPNTSFCFLDIRSPGLGDTAMYLCATWTGGRPYNEQFFGPGTRLTVL.